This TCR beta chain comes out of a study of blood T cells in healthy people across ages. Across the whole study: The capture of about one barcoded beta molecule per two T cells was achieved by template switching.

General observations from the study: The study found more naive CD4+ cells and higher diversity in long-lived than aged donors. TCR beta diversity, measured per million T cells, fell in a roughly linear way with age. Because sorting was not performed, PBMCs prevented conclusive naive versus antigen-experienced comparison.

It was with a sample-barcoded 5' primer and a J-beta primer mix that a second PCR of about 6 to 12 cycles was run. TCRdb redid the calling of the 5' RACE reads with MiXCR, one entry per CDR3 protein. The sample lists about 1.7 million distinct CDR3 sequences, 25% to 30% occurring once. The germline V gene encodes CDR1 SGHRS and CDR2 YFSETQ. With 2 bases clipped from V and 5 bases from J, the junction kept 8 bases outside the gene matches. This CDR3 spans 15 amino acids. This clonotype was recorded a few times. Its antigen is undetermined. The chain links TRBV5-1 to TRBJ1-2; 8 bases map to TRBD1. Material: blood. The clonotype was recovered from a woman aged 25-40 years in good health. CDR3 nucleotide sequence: TGCGCCAGCAGCTTACGGACAGGGCTCTGGTATGGCTACACCTTC. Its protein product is CASSLRTGLWYGYTF.